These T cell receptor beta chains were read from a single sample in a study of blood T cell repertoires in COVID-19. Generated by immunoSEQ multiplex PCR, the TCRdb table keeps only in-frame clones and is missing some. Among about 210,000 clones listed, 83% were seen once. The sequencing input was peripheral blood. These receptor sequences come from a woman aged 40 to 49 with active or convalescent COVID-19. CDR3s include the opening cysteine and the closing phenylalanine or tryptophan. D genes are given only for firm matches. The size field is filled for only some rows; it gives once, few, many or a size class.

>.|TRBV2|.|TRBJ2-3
TGTGCCAGCAGTGTTTTGGGACTGGGCACAGATACGCAGTATTTT
CASSVLGLGTDTQYF
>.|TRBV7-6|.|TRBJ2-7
TGTGCCAGCAGTCGGGCGGGGACCTACGAGCAGTACTTC
CASSRAGTYEQYF
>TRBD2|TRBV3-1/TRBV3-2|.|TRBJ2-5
TGTGCCAGCAGCCGAGGACGAGCTAGCGGGACAGAGACCCAGTACTTC
CASSRGRASGTETQYF
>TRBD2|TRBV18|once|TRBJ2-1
TGTGCCAGTCTAGCTATGATAAGTCTAGCGGTCAATGAGCAGTTCTTC
CASLAMISLAVNEQFF
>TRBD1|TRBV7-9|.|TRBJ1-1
TGTGCCAGCAGCTTAGTATCACAGGGGGGGTACACTGAAGCTTTCTTT
CASSLVSQGGYTEAFF
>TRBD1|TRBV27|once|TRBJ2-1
TGTGCCAGCAGTGTATCCGGGACAGTAAGTTTCTATGAGCAGTTCTTC
CASSVSGTVSFYEQFF
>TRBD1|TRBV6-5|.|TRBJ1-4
TGTGCCAGCAGTTACTCGAGCGGAACAGGGGATGAAAAACTGTTTTTT
CASSYSSGTGDEKLFF
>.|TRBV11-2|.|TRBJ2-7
TGTGCCAGCAGCTTGATGGCATTTTCCTACGAGCAGTACTTC
CASSLMAFSYEQYF
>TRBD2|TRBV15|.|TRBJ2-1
TGTGCCACCATGGTAGCGGGAGCGTATGAGCAGTTCTTC
CATMVAGAYEQFF
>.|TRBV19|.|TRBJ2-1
TGTGCCAGTAGTATGGGGCAGACTTATTACAGCTCCTACAATGAGCAGTTCTTC
CASSMGQTYYSSYNEQFF
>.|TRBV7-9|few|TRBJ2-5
TGTGCCAGCTTTATAGATCCAGGGACAATGGCGGGAGAGACCCAGTACTTC
CASFIDPGTMAGETQYF
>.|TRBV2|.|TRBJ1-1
TGTGCCAGCAGTAAAAGTGGGGGGGAAGCTTTCTTT
CASSKSGGEAFF
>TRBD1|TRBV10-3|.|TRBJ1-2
TGTGCCATCAGTCCGGGACAGGGGGATGGCTACACCTTC
CAISPGQGDGYTF
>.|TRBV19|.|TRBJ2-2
TGTGCCAGTAACGGGGATCAAGGATTTCTTACTACCGGGGAGCTGTTTTTT
CASNGDQGFLTTGELFF
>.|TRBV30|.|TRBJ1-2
TGTGCCTGGACCAAATCCCCCTCTCAGGGCTATGGCTACACCTTC
CAWTKSPSQGYGYTF
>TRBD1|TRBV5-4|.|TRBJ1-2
TGTGCCAGCAGCCCGCCTACAGGGGGCTCTATTCTTGGCTACACCTTC
CASSPPTGGSILGYTF
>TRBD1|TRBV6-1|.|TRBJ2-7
TGTGCCAGCAGTGAAGCTCGGACAGGGGAATGGGAGCAGTACTTC
CASSEARTGEWEQYF
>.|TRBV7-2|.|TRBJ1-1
TGTGCCAGCAGCTGGGGGGGACGGTCTGCTATAGCTTTCTTT
CASSWGGRSAIAFF
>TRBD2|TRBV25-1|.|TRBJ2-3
TGTGCCAGCAGTGAATCGACTAGCGTACTCACAGATACGCAGTATTTT
CASSESTSVLTDTQYF
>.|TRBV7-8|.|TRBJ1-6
TGTGCCAGCAGCCTCCGGGGGGTCTCACCCCTCCACTTT
CASSLRGVSPLHF
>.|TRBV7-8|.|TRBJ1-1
TGTGCCAGCATTCGGACAGAGAACACTGAAGCTTTCTTT
CASIRTENTEAFF
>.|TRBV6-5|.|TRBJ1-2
TGTGCCAGCAGTTACTCTAGGCAGGGGCGGGCTGGCTACACCTTC
CASSYSRQGRAGYTF
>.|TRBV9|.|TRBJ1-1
TGTGCCAGCAGCGTAGGACAGGTACATGTGAACACTGAAGCTTTCTTT
CASSVGQVHVNTEAFF
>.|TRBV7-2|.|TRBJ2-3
TGTGCCAGCAGCTTCTTATATTCCAGCACAGATACGCAGTATTTT
CASSFLYSSTDTQYF
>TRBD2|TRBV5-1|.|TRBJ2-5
TGCGCCAGCAGTTCAGGACTAGCGGGAGAAGAGACCCAGTACTTC
CASSSGLAGEETQYF
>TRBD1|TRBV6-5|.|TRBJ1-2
TGTGCCAGCAGTTACGTGCGGACAGGGGGGGACTATGGCTACACCTTC
CASSYVRTGGDYGYTF
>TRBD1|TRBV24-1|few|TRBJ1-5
TGTGCCACCAGTGAGGGACAGTATAGCAATCAGCCCCAGCATTTT
CATSEGQYSNQPQHF
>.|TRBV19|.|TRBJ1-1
TGTGCCAGTAGTATCCGGGGGGGAACTGAAGCTTTCTTT
CASSIRGGTEAFF
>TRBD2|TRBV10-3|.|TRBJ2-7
TGTGCCATCAGTGACGCACTAGCGGGGGCCGACGAGCAGTACTTC
CAISDALAGADEQYF
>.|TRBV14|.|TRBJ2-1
TGTGCCAGCAGCCAAGTCGGGAGCTCCATGGATGAGCAGTTCTTC
CASSQVGSSMDEQFF
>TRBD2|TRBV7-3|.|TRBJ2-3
TGTGCCAGCAGCTTACTAGCGGGAGAAGATACGCAGTATTTT
CASSLLAGEDTQYF
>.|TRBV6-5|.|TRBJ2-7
TGTGCCAGCAGAGGGACTGCTTCCTACGAGCAGTACTTC
CASRGTASYEQYF
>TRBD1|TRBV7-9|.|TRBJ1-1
TGTGCCAGCAGCGTGGGACAGGAGAACACTGAAGCTTTCTTT
CASSVGQENTEAFF
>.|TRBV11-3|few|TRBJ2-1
TGTGCCAGCAGCTTCCCTTACAATGAGCAGTTCTTC
CASSFPYNEQFF
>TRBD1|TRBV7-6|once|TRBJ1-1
TGTGCCAGCAGCTTTCGGACAGGAACTGGCACTGAAGCTTTCTTT
CASSFRTGTGTEAFF
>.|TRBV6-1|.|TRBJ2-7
TGTGCCAGCAGTGAAGCGAAGGGGACAAGGAGATACGAGCAGTACTTC
CASSEAKGTRRYEQYF
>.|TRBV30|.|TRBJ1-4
TGTGCCTGGAGCGGACTGACGGTTGGAGAAAAACTGTTTTTT
CAWSGLTVGEKLFF
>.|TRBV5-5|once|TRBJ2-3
TGTGCCAGCAGCTTGGCCTTAGCTGTAGATACGCAGTATTTT
CASSLALAVDTQYF
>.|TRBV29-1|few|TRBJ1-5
TGCAGCGTTCGGCGGGGGGCCGGACAGCCCCAGCATTTT
CSVRRGAGQPQHF